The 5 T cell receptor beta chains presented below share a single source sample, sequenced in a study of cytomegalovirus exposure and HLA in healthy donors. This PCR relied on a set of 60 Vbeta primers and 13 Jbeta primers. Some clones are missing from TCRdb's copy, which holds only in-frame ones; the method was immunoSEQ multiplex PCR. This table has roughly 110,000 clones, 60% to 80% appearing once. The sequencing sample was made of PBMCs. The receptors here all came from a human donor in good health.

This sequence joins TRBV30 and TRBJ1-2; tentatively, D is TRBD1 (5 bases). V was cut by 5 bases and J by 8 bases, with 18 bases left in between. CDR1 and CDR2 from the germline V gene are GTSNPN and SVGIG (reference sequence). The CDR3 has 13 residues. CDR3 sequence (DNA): TGTGCCTGGGGACATCACGGCCTGGGGGGCTACACCTTC. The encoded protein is CAWGHHGLGGYTF.

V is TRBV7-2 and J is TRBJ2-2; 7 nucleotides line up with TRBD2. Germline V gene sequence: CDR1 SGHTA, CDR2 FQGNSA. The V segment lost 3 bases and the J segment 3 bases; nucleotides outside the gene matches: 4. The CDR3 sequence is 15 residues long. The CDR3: CASSFKGRDTGELFF. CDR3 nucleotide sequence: TGTGCCAGCAGCTTTAAGGGGAGGGACACCGGGGAGCTGTTTTTT.

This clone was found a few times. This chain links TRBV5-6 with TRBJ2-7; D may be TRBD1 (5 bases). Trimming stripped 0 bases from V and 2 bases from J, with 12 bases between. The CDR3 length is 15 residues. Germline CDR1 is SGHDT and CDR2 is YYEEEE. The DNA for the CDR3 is TGTGCCAGCAGCTTGGTAACAGGCCCAGCCTACGAGCAGTACTTC. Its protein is CASSLVTGPAYEQYF.

Here the CDR3 DNA reads TGTGCCAGCAGCCCCGGGGGACAGGGGCTGAGAGTGGGCTACACCTTC. This sequence encodes CASSPGGQGLRVGYTF. The chain has TRBV6-6 and TRBJ1-2; 10 bases map to TRBD1. V shed 6 bases, J shed 8 bases, and the junction held 15 bases outside the gene matches. The CDR3 contains 16 residues. CDR1 is MNHNY, CDR2 SVGAGI, per germline (reference sequence).

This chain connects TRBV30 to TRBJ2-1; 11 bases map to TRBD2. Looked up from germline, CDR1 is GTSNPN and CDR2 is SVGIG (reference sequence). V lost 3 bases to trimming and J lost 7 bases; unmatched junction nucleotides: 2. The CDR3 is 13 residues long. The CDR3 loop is CAWRPSGRNEQFF. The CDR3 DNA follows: TGTGCCTGGAGGCCTAGCGGGAGGAATGAGCAGTTCTTC.